The 2 T cell receptor beta chains in this list originate from one sample, sequenced in a study of blood T cell repertoires in COVID-19. Assay used: immunoSEQ multiplex PCR; TCRdb lists only in-frame clones, some missing. The table records 100,000 to 150,000 clones, approximately 82% of them present only once. The sequencing input was peripheral blood. Receptors were obtained from a woman aged 50 to 60 with acute or convalescent COVID-19.

The genes are TRBV25-1 and TRBJ2-5; 9 bases fit TRBD2. CDR1 and CDR2 (germline): MGHDK, SYGVNS. The CDR3 is 15 amino acids. Germline trimming cut 4 bases from V and 8 bases from J; bases unmatched to any gene: 11. CDR3 sequence reads: CASSGPSGIGNTQYF. The CDR3 DNA reads TGTGCCAGCAGTGGTCCTAGCGGGATAGGAAATACCCAGTACTTC.

The chain links TRBV7-2 to TRBJ2-5; 14 bases match TRBD2. The CDR3 has 17 residues. Germline V gene data show CDR1 as SGHTA and CDR2 as FQGNSA. The V segment lost 5 bases and the J segment 2 bases; nucleotides outside the gene matches: 7. The CDR3 bases are TGTGCCAGCAGCCCCAGGACTAGCGGGAGGTTGCAAGAGACCCAGTACTTC. Its translation is CASSPRTSGRLQETQYF.